This T cell receptor (beta chain) was documented in a study of blood T cell repertoires in COVID-19. Background on the study: The analysed material was cDNA or gDNA that came from T cells, B-cell-depleted T cells, or PBMCs.

V gave up 5 bases and J gave up 0 bases; unmatched junction bases: 8. Germline V gene sequence: CDR1 SGHAT, CDR2 FQNNGV. This CDR3 comprises 16 residues. The data were produced by immunoSEQ multiplex PCR, yet TCRdb's version contains in-frame clones alone and is incomplete. The table shows 150,000 or so clones, with 70% to 90% occurring only once. The sample taken for sequencing was peripheral blood. The source is a human donor in a cohort sampled during active COVID-19. The chain recombines TRBV11-2 with TRBJ2-3, with 7 bases aligning to TRBD1. The CDR3 region is CASSLWDRSSTDTQYF. In nucleotides, the CDR3 is TGTGCCAGCAGCCTCTGGGACAGATCTAGCACAGATACGCAGTATTTT.